Sequencing of this T cell receptor beta chain was carried out in a study of T-cell reconstitution after alpha-beta-depleted transplantation in children. Study-level results: It was reported that alpha-beta T cells came from several hundred expanded graft clones (about two months after transplant). Most T-cell counts and diversity one year after the transplant came from T cells that were newly produced.

V lost 1 base and J lost 3, with 7 bases in between. The V gene's germline CDR1 is SGHTA and CDR2 FQGNSA. This CDR3 has 13 amino acids. During its preparation, the TCRbeta library received unique molecular identifiers. Each CDR3 protein is one row after TCRdb ran MiXCR on the PCR reads. The sample consists of about 350,000 distinct CDR3 sequences, 15% to 20% of them appearing once. Notes on this clonotype: Its antigen remains unknown.

The chain links TRBV7-2 to TRBJ2-7, with no clear D. The TCR comes from a male patient between 2 and 10 years old who had a stem cell transplant for acute lymphoblastic leukemia, so the T cells may come from the graft donor. The sequencing here drew on PBMCs, mostly from graft donor cells, taken 360 days after TCRalphabeta/CD19-depleted stem cell transplant. The CDR3, as DNA: TGTGCCAGCAGCTTAGGATGGAACTACGAGCAGTACTTC. Amino acids: CASSLGWNYEQYF.